Presented here are 11 T cell receptor beta chains from one specimen sequenced in a study of OX40 agonist ivuxolimab in advanced cancers. Sequencing was performed with immunoSEQ multiplex PCR; in TCRdb, only in-frame clones are kept and a portion is missing. This repertoire shows some 70,000 clones, over 70% found once; its top ten account for more than 1%. The specimen was CD4+ or CD8+ T cells sorted from blood, collected in a trial of the OX40 agonist ivuxolimab. The receptors originated from an adult with an advanced solid tumor such as melanoma, head and neck, liver or kidney cancer.

This clone was counted a single time. V is TRBV6-6 and J is TRBJ1-5, with D perhaps matching TRBD1 (5 bases). Germline assignment: CDR1 MNHNY and CDR2 SVGAGI (reference sequence). This CDR3 is built from 13 residues. The V gene lost 2 bases and the J gene lost 5 bases, with 7 bases spanning the gap. The CDR3 reads CASSYRGHQPQHF. In nucleotides, the CDR3 is TGTGCCAGCAGTTACAGGGGCCATCAGCCCCAGCATTTT.

V and J are TRBV7-2 and TRBJ2-3; D is possibly TRBD2 (7 bases). Germline CDR1 SGHTA, CDR2 FQGNSA. The V and J ends lost 5 bases and 2 bases respectively, with 17 bases between them. CDR3 size: 16 residues. CDR3 protein: CASSRGGRASTDTQYF. Written as DNA, the CDR3 is TGTGCCAGCAGCAGGGGGGGGCGGGCGTCCACAGATACGCAGTATTTT.

The chain combines TRBV5-6 with TRBJ1-1, with D possibly being TRBD1 (5 bases). The CDR3 extends over 14 amino acids. V lost 5 bases and J 4 bases, leaving 15 bases between the germline ends. CDR1 is SGHDT and CDR2 is YYEEEE in the germline V gene. Here the CDR3 reads CASRRMGGGTEAFF. The CDR3 DNA follows: TGTGCCAGCAGGAGGATGGGGGGTGGCACTGAAGCTTTCTTT.

The CDR3 region has the DNA TGTGCCAGCAGCCTTCAGGGGATGAACACTGAAGCTTTCTTT. Translating it yields CASSLQGMNTEAFF. The gene calls are TRBV7-9 and TRBJ1-1; a weak D match, TRBD1 (6 bases). The germline V gene encodes CDR1 SEHNR and CDR2 FQNEAQ (reference sequence). CDR3 length: 14 residues. Trimming left V 5 bases short and J 0 bases short, with 10 bases between. Full variable domain (missing parts from reference TRBV7-9 and TRBJ1-1): DTGVSQNPRHKITKRGQNVTFRCDPISEHNRLYWYRQTLGQGPEFLTYFQNEAQLEKSRLLSDRFSAERPKGSFSTLEIQRTEQGDSAMYLCASSLQGMNTEAFFGQGTRLTVV.

The gene calls are TRBV9 and TRBJ2-5; tentatively, D is TRBD1 or TRBD2 (7 bases each). The DNA end is a closer match to TRBJ2-7, so the J assignment may be wrong. CDR1 and CDR2 (germline): SGDLS, YYNGEE. CDR3 length: 15 amino acids. CDR3 residues: CASSARGGAGYEQYF. Here the CDR3 DNA reads TGTGCCAGCAGCGCCAGGGGGGGAGCTGGCTACGAGCAGTACTTC.

The chain joins TRBV6-6 to TRBJ2-1; TRBD2 might be the D (6 bases). The germline V gene has CDR1 MNHNY and CDR2 SVGAGI (reference sequence). The CDR3 contains 12 residues. V lost 5 bases and J 9 bases, leaving 11 bases between the germline ends. The CDR3 here is CASSQGGAEQFF. The CDR3, as DNA: TGTGCCAGCAGTCAAGGAGGGGCTGAGCAGTTCTTC.

The sample holds a few counts of this clone. The chain uses TRBV9 and TRBJ2-7; the D gene is possibly TRBD1 (5 bases). Trimming pared 9 bases from V and 0 bases from J, leaving 13 bases between. The germline CDR1 and CDR2 sequences are SGDLS and YYNGEE. The CDR3 covers 13 residues. CDR3: CATPRASSYEQYF. CDR3 DNA: TGTGCCACCCCCAGGGCGAGCTCCTACGAGCAGTACTTC.

This CDR3 is CASSQDFKGNYGYTF. DNA of the CDR3: TGTGCCAGCAGCCAAGATTTTAAGGGGAACTATGGCTACACCTTC. The chain is built from TRBV4-2 and TRBJ1-2, with TRBD1 as a possible D gene (5 bases). The V end lost 0 bases, the J end lost 2 bases, and 10 bases lay between the germline ends. CDR3 length: 15 amino acids. CDR1 is LGHNA and CDR2 is YNFKEQ in the germline V gene.

The chain links TRBV5-6 to TRBJ1-2; D ambiguous. Germline V gene lookup returns CDR1 SGHDT and CDR2 YYEEEE. CDR3 length: 14 amino acids. V dropped 0 bases and J dropped 6 bases, with 12 bases sitting between them. CDR3 residues: CASSLGPGFHGYTF. CDR3 DNA: TGTGCCAGCAGCTTGGGTCCGGGGTTCCATGGCTACACCTTC.

The V gene is TRBV19, the J gene TRBJ1-2; the D gene is possibly TRBD1 (6 bases). Per germline, CDR1 LNHDA and CDR2 SQIVND (reference sequence). V dropped 3 bases and J dropped 6 bases, with 11 bases sitting between them. The CDR3 spans 13 residues. DNA of the CDR3: TGTGCCAGTAGTATTAGGACAGTCGATGGCTACACCTTC. It translates to CASSIRTVDGYTF.

This clone was seen only a few times. The chain combines TRBV10-3 with TRBJ1-2; 12 nucleotides line up with TRBD1. CDR3 length equals 15 residues. Germline loops: CDR1 ENHRY, CDR2 SYGVKD. The ends lost 10 bases at V and 7 bases at J; junction bases unmatched: 13. DNA of the CDR3: TGTGCCACCTTGGGACAGGGGGCCGCGGGAGGTGGCTACACCTTC. This sequence encodes CATLGQGAAGGGYTF.